This TCR beta chain was sequenced during a study of human T cells and chemical hapten exposure. Time point noted: pre-sensitization, week 0. Treatment given: therapeutic diphenylcyclopropenone sensitization with weekly scalp DPC. CDR1 and CDR2 (germline): MNHEY, SVGEGT. V dropped 7 bases and J dropped 5 bases, with 9 bases sitting between them. CDR3 length equals 12 residues. One entry per CDR3 protein, called by TCRdb with MiXCR from the RACE reads. The sample yields around 120,000 distinct CDR3 sequences, roughly 13% seen once. This receptor was taken from a woman between 18 and 30 years old with alopecia areata. Some clones in this sample may be carry-over from other donors' samples. The sequences come from whole blood, collected in connection with sensitization to the hapten diphenylcyclopropenone (DPC). The genes are TRBV6-2 or TRBV6-3 and TRBJ1-5; D remains unclear. This CDR3 reads CASNEAYQPQHF. The CDR3 coding sequence is TGTGCCAGCAACGAAGCTTATCAGCCCCAGCATTTT.